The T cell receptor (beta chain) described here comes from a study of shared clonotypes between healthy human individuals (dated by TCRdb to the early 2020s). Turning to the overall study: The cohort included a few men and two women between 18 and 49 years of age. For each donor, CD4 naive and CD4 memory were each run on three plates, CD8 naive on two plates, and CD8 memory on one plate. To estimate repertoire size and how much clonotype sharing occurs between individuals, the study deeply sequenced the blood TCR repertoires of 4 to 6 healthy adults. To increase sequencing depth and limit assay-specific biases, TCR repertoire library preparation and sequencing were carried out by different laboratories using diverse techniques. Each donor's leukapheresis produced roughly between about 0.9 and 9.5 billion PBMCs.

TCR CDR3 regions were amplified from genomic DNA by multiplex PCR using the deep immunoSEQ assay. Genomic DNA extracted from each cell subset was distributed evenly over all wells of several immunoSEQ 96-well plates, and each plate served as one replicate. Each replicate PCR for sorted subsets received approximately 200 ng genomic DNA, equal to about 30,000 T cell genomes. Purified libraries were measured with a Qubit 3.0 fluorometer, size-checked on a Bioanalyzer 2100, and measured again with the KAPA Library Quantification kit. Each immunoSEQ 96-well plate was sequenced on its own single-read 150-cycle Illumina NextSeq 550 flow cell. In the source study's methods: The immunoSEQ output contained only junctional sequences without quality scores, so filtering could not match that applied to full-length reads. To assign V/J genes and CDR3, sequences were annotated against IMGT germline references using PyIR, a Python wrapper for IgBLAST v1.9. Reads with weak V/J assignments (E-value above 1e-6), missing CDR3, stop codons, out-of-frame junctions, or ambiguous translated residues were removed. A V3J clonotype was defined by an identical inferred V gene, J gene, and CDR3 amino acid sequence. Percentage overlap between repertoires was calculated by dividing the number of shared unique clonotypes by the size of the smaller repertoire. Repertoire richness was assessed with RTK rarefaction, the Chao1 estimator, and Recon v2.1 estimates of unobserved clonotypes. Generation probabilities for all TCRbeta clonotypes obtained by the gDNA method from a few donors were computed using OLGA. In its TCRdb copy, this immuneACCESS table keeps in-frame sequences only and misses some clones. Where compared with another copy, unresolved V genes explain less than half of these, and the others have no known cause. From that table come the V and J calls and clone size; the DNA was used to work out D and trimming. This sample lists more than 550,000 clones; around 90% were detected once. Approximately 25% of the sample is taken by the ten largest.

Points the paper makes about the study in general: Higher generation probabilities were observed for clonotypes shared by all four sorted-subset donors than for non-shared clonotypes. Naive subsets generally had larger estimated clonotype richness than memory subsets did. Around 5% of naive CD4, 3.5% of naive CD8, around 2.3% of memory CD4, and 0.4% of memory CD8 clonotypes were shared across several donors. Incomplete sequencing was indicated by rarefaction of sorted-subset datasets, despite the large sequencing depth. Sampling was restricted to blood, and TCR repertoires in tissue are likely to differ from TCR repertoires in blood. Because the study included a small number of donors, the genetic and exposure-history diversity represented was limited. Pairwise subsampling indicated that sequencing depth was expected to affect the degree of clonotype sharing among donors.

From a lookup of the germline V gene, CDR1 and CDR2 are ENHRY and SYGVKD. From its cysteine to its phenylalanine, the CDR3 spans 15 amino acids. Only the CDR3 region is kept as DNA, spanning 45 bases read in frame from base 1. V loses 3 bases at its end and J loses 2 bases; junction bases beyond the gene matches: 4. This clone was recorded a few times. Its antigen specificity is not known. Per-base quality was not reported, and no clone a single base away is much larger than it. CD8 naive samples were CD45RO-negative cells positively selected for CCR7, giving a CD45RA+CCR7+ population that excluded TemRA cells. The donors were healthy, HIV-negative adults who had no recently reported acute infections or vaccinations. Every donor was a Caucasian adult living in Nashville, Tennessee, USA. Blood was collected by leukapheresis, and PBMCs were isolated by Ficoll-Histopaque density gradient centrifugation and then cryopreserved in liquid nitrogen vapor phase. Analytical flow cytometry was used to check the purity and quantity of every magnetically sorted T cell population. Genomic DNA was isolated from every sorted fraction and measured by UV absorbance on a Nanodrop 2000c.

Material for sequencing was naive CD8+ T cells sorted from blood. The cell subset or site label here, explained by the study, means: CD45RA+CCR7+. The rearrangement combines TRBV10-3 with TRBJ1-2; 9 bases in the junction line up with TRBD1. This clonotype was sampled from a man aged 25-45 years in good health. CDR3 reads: CAISDGTGLNYGYTF. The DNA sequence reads TGTGCCATCAGTGATGGGACAGGGCTCAACTATGGCTACACCTTC.